This T cell receptor beta chain comes out of a study of cytomegalovirus exposure and HLA in healthy donors. Per the germline V gene, CDR1 is SNHLY and CDR2 is FYNNEI. Between the trimmed V and J ends, which lost 6 bases and 5 bases, there was a span of 13 bases. This CDR3 spans 14 amino acids. PCR amplification relied on 60 Vbeta primers (plus 13 Jbeta primers). Method: immunoSEQ multiplex PCR; TCRdb's copy keeps in-frame clones and lacks some. The table lists 150,000 to 200,000 clones, roughly 85% of them singletons. The sequenced sample was PBMCs. The genes are TRBV2 and TRBJ2-2, with a possible D match to TRBD1 (5 bases). This TCR came from a woman in her forties or fifties in good health and CMV-seronegative. Here the CDR3 reads CASRIPRDTGELFF. In DNA form, the CDR3 reads TGTGCCAGCAGGATCCCCAGGGATACCGGGGAGCTGTTTTTT.